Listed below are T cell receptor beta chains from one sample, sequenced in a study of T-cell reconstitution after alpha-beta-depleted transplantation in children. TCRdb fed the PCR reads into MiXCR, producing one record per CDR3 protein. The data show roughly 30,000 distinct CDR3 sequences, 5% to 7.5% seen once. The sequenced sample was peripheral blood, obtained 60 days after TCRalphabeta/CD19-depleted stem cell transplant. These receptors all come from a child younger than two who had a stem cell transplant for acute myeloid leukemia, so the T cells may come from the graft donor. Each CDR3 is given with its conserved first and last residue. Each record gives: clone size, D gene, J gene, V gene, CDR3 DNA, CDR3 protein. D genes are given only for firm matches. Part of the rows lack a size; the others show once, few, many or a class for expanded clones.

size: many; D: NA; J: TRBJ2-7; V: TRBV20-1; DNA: TGCAGTGCTCCCGACAGGTACGAGCAGTACTTC; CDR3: CSAPDRYEQYF
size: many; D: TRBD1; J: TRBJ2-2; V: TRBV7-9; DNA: TGTGCCAGCAGCTTAAGTCAGGGGGCGAACACCGGGGAGCTGTTTTTT; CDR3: CASSLSQGANTGELFF
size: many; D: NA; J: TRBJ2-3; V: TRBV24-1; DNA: TGTGCCACTGCAACGGAACAGGACAGCACAGATACGCAGTATTTT; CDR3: CATATEQDSTDTQYF
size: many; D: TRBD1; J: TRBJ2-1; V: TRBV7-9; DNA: TGTGCCAGCCCGACAGGGGAGAGTGAGCAGTTCTTC; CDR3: CASPTGESEQFF
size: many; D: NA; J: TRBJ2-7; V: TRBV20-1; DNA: TGCAGTGCTAGAGATTTTGGGACCGCTAGCTCCTACGAGCAGTACTTC; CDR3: CSARDFGTASSYEQYF
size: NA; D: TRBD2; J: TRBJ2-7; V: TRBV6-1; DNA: TGTGCCAGCAGTCGAACGGGACTAGCGGGCGAGCAGTACTTC; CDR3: CASSRTGLAGEQYF
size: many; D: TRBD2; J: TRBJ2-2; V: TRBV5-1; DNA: TGCGCCAGCGGGTATGCGCTAGCGGGTCTCAACACCGGGGAGCTGTTTTTT; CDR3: CASGYALAGLNTGELFF
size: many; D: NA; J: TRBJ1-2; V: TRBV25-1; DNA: TGTGCCAGCAGTGACCTAGCGAGGGATGGCTACACCTTC; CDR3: CASSDLARDGYTF
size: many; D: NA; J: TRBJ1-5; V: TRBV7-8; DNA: TGTGCCAGCAGCTTTAACAGTGCTGGGCTGGATAGCAATCAGCCCCAGCATTTT; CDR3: CASSFNSAGLDSNQPQHF
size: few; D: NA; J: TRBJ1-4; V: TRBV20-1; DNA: TGCAGATGTAGAAGCAGGGGATTAAGGACAACTAATGAAAAACTGTTTTTT; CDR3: CRCRSRGLRTTNEKLFF
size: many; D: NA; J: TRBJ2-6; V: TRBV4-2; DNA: TGTGCCAGCAGCCACTACACCGACTCTGGGGCCAACGTCCTGACTTTC; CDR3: CASSHYTDSGANVLTF
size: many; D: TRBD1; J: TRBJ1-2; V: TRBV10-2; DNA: TGCGCCAGTTTTCTTGGACAGGGTAACTATGGCTACACCTTC; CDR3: CASFLGQGNYGYTF
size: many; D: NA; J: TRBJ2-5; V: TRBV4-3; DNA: TGCGCCAGCAGCCAAGAAGGCGGACCTCACGTCGAGACCCAGTACTTC; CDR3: CASSQEGGPHVETQYF
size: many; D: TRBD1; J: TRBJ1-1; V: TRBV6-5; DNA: TGTGCCAGCAGTCCGACAGGGTACACTGAAGCTTTCTTT; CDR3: CASSPTGYTEAFF